This note documents a single T cell receptor beta chain sequence. Its specificity is not known. The record originates from a study of cytomegalovirus exposure and HLA in healthy donors. Study findings and constraints: There were 150 to 200 TCR beta chains listed as cytomegalovirus-associated. In a later analysis, at a false discovery rate of 0.05, 16,951 TCR beta sequences were associated with HLA alleles.

The CDR3 extends over 15 amino acids. Germline V gene lookup returns CDR1 SEHNR and CDR2 FQNEAQ (reference sequence). The ends lost 1 base at V and 4 bases at J; junction bases unmatched: 4. PCR was performed using 60 Vbeta and 13 Jbeta primers. In the source study's methods: An analysis that came later counted 77 million or so unique TCR beta chains, around 12 million shared. Libraries were prepared by immunoSEQ multiplex PCR; TCRdb keeps only in-frame clonotypes and omits some of them. V and J calls plus clone size are reproduced from that table; the DNA served to infer D and trimming. The profile shows approximately 250,000 clones, approximately 81% of them singletons.

This chain joins TRBV7-9 and TRBJ2-1; TRBD2 matches 7 bases. The specimen was PBMCs. The TCR sequence derives from a girl aged 2 to 10 in good health and CMV-seronegative. The CDR3 DNA reads as TGTGCCAGCAGCTTAGGGCAGCGGGGATACAATGAGCAGTTCTTC. It yields the protein CASSLGQRGYNEQFF. Complete variable domain (other parts from reference TRBV7-9 and TRBJ2-1): DTGVSQNPRHKITKRGQNVTFRCDPISEHNRLYWYRQTLGQGPEFLTYFQNEAQLEKSRLLSDRFSAERPKGSFSTLEIQRTEQGDSAMYLCASSLGQRGYNEQFFGPGTRLTVL.